This T cell receptor (beta chain) was observed in a study of blood T cell repertoires in COVID-19. At the level of the study: COVID-19 samples collected from the United States, Italy and Spain covered acute and convalescent phases.

Germline V gene data show CDR1 as SGHNT and CDR2 as YYREEE (reference sequence). Germline trimming cut 2 bases from V and 5 bases from J; bases unmatched to any gene: 3. The CDR3 is made up of 14 amino acids. In terms of age and location, participants ranged from about 18 to 95 years and lived in about two dozen US areas. Participants had their cohort set by participant-reported clinical history. Original methodology: Using reference gene primer amplification, nucleated cell counts were estimated. Method: immunoSEQ multiplex PCR; TCRdb's copy keeps in-frame clones and lacks some. From that table come the V and J calls and clone size; the DNA was used to work out D and trimming. Found here are about 480,000 clones, 70% to 90% of them singletons; the top ten hold 1.5% to 2%.

The chain employs TRBV5-4 and TRBJ2-7; TRBD2 matches at 11 bases. This receptor was taken from a woman aged 40 to 50 who had recovered from COVID-19. Sample: PBMCs or T cells enriched from blood (not recorded which). This CDR3 is CASSFTSGSNEQYF. The CDR3 region has the DNA TGTGCCAGCAGCTTCACTAGCGGGAGCAACGAGCAGTACTTC.